This T cell receptor (beta chain) was documented in a study of T cells in Graves' hyperthyroidism and ophthalmopathy. On the study more broadly: It was at initial diagnosis, before any treatment, that peripheral blood was collected. Findings and limits, study-wide: The model's output predicted ophthalmopathy at a median of roughly 6.9 months prior to onset.

Based on clinical symptoms, serum thyroxine and TRAb, thyroid ultrasound and orbital computed tomography, diagnoses were reached. The PBMCs studied were ones that came from 10 ml fresh peripheral blood. Germline trimming cut 5 bases from V and 2 bases from J; bases unmatched to any gene: 11. This CDR3 comprises 18 residues. Looked up from germline, CDR1 is SGHTA and CDR2 is FQGNSA. This clonotype was recorded at least ten times. The antigen is not known. RNA transcripts were the template for amplifying TCR beta CDR3 regions. The HTBI set primed first-round TCR CDR3 RT-PCR. A single record per CDR3 protein comes from TCRdb applying MiXCR to the multiplex PCR reads. The sample records around 250,000 distinct CDR3 sequences, 16% being singletons.

This receptor was identified in a woman aged 18-29 years with Graves' ophthalmopathy. The V and J genes are TRBV7-2 and TRBJ2-3; 12 bases line up with TRBD2. The sample comprised blood. CDR3: CASSTIRLAGVTTDTQYF. DNA of the CDR3: TGTGCCAGCAGCACCATACGACTAGCGGGAGTCACCACAGATACGCAGTATTTT.